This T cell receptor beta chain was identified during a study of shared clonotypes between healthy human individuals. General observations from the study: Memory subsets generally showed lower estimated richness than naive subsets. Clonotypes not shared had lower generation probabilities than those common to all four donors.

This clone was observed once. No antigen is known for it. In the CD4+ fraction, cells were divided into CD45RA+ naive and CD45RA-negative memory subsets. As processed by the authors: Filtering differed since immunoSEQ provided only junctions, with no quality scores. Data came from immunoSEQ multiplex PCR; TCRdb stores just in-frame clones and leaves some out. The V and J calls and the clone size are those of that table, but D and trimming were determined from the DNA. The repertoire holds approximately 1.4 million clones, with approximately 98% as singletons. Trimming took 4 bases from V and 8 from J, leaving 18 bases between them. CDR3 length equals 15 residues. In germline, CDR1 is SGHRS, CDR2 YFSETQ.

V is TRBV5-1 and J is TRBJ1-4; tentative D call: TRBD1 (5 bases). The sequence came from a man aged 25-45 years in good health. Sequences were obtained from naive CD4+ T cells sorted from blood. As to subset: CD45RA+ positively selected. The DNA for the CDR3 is TGCGCCAGCAGCATACGGGAGGGGCGTCGGGAAAAACTGTTTTTT. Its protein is CASSIREGRREKLFF.